This is a list of T cell receptor beta chains from one sample in a study of radiotherapy plus CTLA-4 blockade in lung cancer. Measured with immunoSEQ multiplex PCR; TCRdb has only the in-frame clones, and not every one. The top ten hold around 25% of the sample, which has 85,000 to 95,000 clones, approximately 78% seen once. This specimen consisted of peripheral blood, obtained from a patient treated with radiotherapy plus ipilimumab. Receptors were obtained from a human donor with non-small cell lung cancer that progressed on radiotherapy plus ipilimumab. Both conserved end residues are part of each CDR3. D genes are given only for firm matches. Expanded clones are given a class, and other clones once, few, many or no size at all.

cdr3_aa: CSASEGETQYF; cdr3_nt: TGCAGTGCTAGCGAGGGGGAGACCCAGTACTTC; v_call: TRBV20-1; d_call: NA; j_call: TRBJ2-5; clone_size: once
cdr3_aa: CASSQEQTQYF; cdr3_nt: TGTGCCAGCAGCCAAGAACAGACCCAGTACTTC; v_call: TRBV7-6; d_call: NA; j_call: TRBJ2-5; clone_size: NA
cdr3_aa: CAWTDVYEQYF; cdr3_nt: TGTGCCTGGACCGACGTTTACGAGCAGTACTTC; v_call: TRBV30; d_call: NA; j_call: TRBJ2-7; clone_size: NA
cdr3_aa: CASSSGRVSNNEQFF; cdr3_nt: TGTGCCAGCTCGAGCGGGAGGGTTTCAAACAATGAGCAGTTCTTC; v_call: TRBV6-1; d_call: TRBD2; j_call: TRBJ2-1; clone_size: NA
cdr3_aa: CASSPKLGQTYGYTF; cdr3_nt: TGTGCCAGCTCACCTAAGTTGGGACAGACCTATGGCTACACCTTC; v_call: TRBV18; d_call: TRBD1; j_call: TRBJ1-2; clone_size: NA
cdr3_aa: CASSLAYFSSGIGGQPQHF; cdr3_nt: TGTGCCAGCAGCTTAGCGTACTTCTCATCAGGCATTGGCGGTCAGCCCCAGCATTTT; v_call: TRBV7-6; d_call: NA; j_call: TRBJ1-5; clone_size: NA
cdr3_aa: CASRKPGAGAFF; cdr3_nt: TGTGCCAGCAGAAAACCCGGGGCGGGAGCTTTCTTT; v_call: TRBV27; d_call: NA; j_call: TRBJ1-1; clone_size: NA
cdr3_aa: CASREWGAEAFF; cdr3_nt: TGCGCCAGCAGGGAATGGGGGGCTGAAGCTTTCTTT; v_call: TRBV10-2; d_call: NA; j_call: TRBJ1-1; clone_size: NA
cdr3_aa: CAWSLTSGREQYF; cdr3_nt: TGTGCCTGGAGTCTGACTAGCGGGAGGGAGCAGTACTTC; v_call: TRBV30; d_call: TRBD2; j_call: TRBJ2-7; clone_size: NA
cdr3_aa: CASSLAGVGGELFF; cdr3_nt: TGCGCCAGCAGCTTGGCAGGGGTTGGCGGGGAGCTGTTTTTT; v_call: TRBV5-1; d_call: NA; j_call: TRBJ2-2; clone_size: NA
cdr3_aa: CASSEEGTGREKLFF; cdr3_nt: TGTGCCAGCAGTGAAGAGGGGACAGGGCGTGAAAAACTGTTTTTT; v_call: TRBV2; d_call: TRBD1; j_call: TRBJ1-4; clone_size: NA
cdr3_aa: CASSIGVSGNTIYF; cdr3_nt: TGCGCCAGCAGCATAGGAGTCTCTGGAAACACCATATATTTT; v_call: TRBV5-1; d_call: NA; j_call: TRBJ1-3; clone_size: NA
cdr3_aa: CASRKGTSGLKTQYF; cdr3_nt: TGTGCCAGCAGGAAGGGGACTAGCGGTCTAAAGACCCAGTACTTC; v_call: TRBV28; d_call: TRBD2; j_call: TRBJ2-5; clone_size: once
cdr3_aa: CASRISGRAGRELFF; cdr3_nt: TGTGCCAGCAGGATTAGCGGGAGGGCCGGTCGGGAGCTGTTTTTT; v_call: TRBV6-5; d_call: TRBD2; j_call: TRBJ2-2; clone_size: NA
cdr3_aa: CASSLQTSPETEQYF; cdr3_nt: TGCGCCAGCAGCTTACAGACTAGTCCCGAAACCGAGCAGTACTTC; v_call: TRBV5-1; d_call: NA; j_call: TRBJ2-7; clone_size: once
cdr3_aa: CASSTWTEETQYF; cdr3_nt: TGCGCCAGCAGCACCTGGACAGAAGAGACCCAGTACTTC; v_call: TRBV5-1; d_call: NA; j_call: TRBJ2-5; clone_size: NA
cdr3_aa: CASSQAPLYYEQYF; cdr3_nt: TGCGCCAGCAGCCAAGCACCACTCTACTACGAGCAGTACTTC; v_call: TRBV4-1; d_call: NA; j_call: TRBJ2-7; clone_size: NA
cdr3_aa: CASSQGTSGRSHEQFF; cdr3_nt: TGCGCCAGCAGCCAAGGGACTAGCGGGAGATCCCATGAGCAGTTCTTC; v_call: TRBV4-1; d_call: TRBD2; j_call: TRBJ2-1; clone_size: once
cdr3_aa: CASGLGGSPYNEQFF; cdr3_nt: TGTGCTAGTGGTTTGGGCGGGAGCCCCTACAATGAGCAGTTCTTC; v_call: TRBV12-5; d_call: TRBD2; j_call: TRBJ2-1; clone_size: once
cdr3_aa: CASSKRQGGRVYEQYF; cdr3_nt: TGTGCCAGTAGCAAACGACAGGGTGGAAGAGTCTACGAGCAGTACTTC; v_call: TRBV19; d_call: TRBD1; j_call: TRBJ2-7; clone_size: NA
cdr3_aa: CASSSGLGGNEQFF; cdr3_nt: TGTGCCAGCAGTTCCGGTTTGGGCGGCAATGAGCAGTTCTTC; v_call: TRBV27; d_call: NA; j_call: TRBJ2-1; clone_size: NA
cdr3_aa: CASTNVPLKLAGVNEQFF; cdr3_nt: TGTGCCAGCACGAATGTACCCCTTAAACTAGCGGGAGTCAATGAGCAGTTCTTC; v_call: TRBV4-2; d_call: TRBD2; j_call: TRBJ2-1; clone_size: NA
cdr3_aa: CAWGRDNEQFF; cdr3_nt: TGTGCCTGGGGGAGGGACAATGAGCAGTTCTTC; v_call: TRBV30; d_call: TRBD2; j_call: TRBJ2-1; clone_size: NA
cdr3_aa: CASRMTSGTYNEQFF; cdr3_nt: TGTGCCAGCAGGATGACTAGCGGGACTTACAATGAGCAGTTCTTC; v_call: TRBV6-5; d_call: TRBD2; j_call: TRBJ2-1; clone_size: NA
cdr3_aa: CATSLITSTDTQYF; cdr3_nt: TGTGCCACCAGCTTAATCACAAGCACAGATACGCAGTATTTT; v_call: TRBV15; d_call: NA; j_call: TRBJ2-3; clone_size: once
cdr3_aa: CASSQTGTGGVYGYTF; cdr3_nt: TGTGCCAGCAGCCAAACCGGGACAGGGGGCGTCTATGGCTACACCTTC; v_call: TRBV5-6; d_call: TRBD1; j_call: TRBJ1-2; clone_size: NA
cdr3_aa: CASSLTRTSGKDEQFF; cdr3_nt: TGTGCCAGCAGCTTAACTAGGACTAGCGGGAAAGATGAGCAGTTCTTC; v_call: TRBV7-3; d_call: TRBD2; j_call: TRBJ2-1; clone_size: NA
cdr3_aa: CAISALNTEAFF; cdr3_nt: TGTGCCATCAGTGCCTTAAACACTGAAGCTTTCTTT; v_call: TRBV10-3; d_call: NA; j_call: TRBJ1-1; clone_size: NA
cdr3_aa: CASSLTITRLAGVGSNEQFF; cdr3_nt: TGCGCCAGCAGCTTGACAATAACTCGACTAGCGGGAGTAGGATCAAATGAGCAGTTCTTC; v_call: TRBV5-1; d_call: TRBD2; j_call: TRBJ2-1; clone_size: NA
cdr3_aa: CASSYGQLGQPQHF; cdr3_nt: TGTGCCAGCAGTTACGGGCAGTTGGGTCAGCCCCAGCATTTT; v_call: TRBV6-5; d_call: NA; j_call: TRBJ1-5; clone_size: NA
cdr3_aa: CASSTQNTGELFF; cdr3_nt: TGTGCCAGCAGCACGCAGAACACCGGGGAGCTGTTTTTT; v_call: TRBV11-3; d_call: NA; j_call: TRBJ2-2; clone_size: NA
cdr3_aa: CANSTRLVETQYF; cdr3_nt: TGTGCCAACAGCACCAGACTAGTGGAGACCCAGTACTTC; v_call: TRBV7-8; d_call: NA; j_call: TRBJ2-5; clone_size: NA
cdr3_aa: CASSLAPGRARTDTQYF; cdr3_nt: TGCGCCAGCAGCTTGGCCCCTGGCAGGGCACGCACAGATACGCAGTATTTT; v_call: TRBV5-1; d_call: NA; j_call: TRBJ2-3; clone_size: NA
cdr3_aa: CASSIARPGNQPQHF; cdr3_nt: TGTGCCAGTAGTATAGCTAGGCCAGGCAATCAGCCCCAGCATTTT; v_call: TRBV19; d_call: NA; j_call: TRBJ1-5; clone_size: NA
cdr3_aa: CASSLGRTGSTGELFF; cdr3_nt: TGTGCCAGCAGCTTGGGCAGGACAGGGTCCACCGGGGAGCTGTTTTTT; v_call: TRBV5-4; d_call: TRBD1; j_call: TRBJ2-2; clone_size: once
cdr3_aa: CASSLRDGTFDEQYF; cdr3_nt: TGTGCCAGCAGCCTCCGTGACGGTACCTTCGACGAGCAGTACTTC; v_call: TRBV6-5; d_call: NA; j_call: TRBJ2-7; clone_size: NA
cdr3_aa: CASSLKSYQETQYF; cdr3_nt: TGTGCCAGCAGCTTAAAATCATACCAAGAGACCCAGTACTTC; v_call: TRBV7-8; d_call: NA; j_call: TRBJ2-5; clone_size: NA
cdr3_aa: CASSPAGRLVTWTDTQYF; cdr3_nt: TGTGCCAGCAGTCCTGCAGGGAGGCTGGTAACGTGGACAGATACGCAGTATTTT; v_call: TRBV28; d_call: NA; j_call: TRBJ2-3; clone_size: NA
cdr3_aa: CAWSGGTGETQYF; cdr3_nt: TGTGCCTGGAGTGGTGGGACAGGGGAGACCCAGTACTTC; v_call: TRBV30; d_call: TRBD1; j_call: TRBJ2-5; clone_size: NA
cdr3_aa: CASSPLLRGGRAYNEQFF; cdr3_nt: TGTGCCAGCAGTCCCCTCCTGAGGGGAGGTAGGGCCTACAATGAGCAGTTCTTC; v_call: TRBV7-3; d_call: NA; j_call: TRBJ2-1; clone_size: NA